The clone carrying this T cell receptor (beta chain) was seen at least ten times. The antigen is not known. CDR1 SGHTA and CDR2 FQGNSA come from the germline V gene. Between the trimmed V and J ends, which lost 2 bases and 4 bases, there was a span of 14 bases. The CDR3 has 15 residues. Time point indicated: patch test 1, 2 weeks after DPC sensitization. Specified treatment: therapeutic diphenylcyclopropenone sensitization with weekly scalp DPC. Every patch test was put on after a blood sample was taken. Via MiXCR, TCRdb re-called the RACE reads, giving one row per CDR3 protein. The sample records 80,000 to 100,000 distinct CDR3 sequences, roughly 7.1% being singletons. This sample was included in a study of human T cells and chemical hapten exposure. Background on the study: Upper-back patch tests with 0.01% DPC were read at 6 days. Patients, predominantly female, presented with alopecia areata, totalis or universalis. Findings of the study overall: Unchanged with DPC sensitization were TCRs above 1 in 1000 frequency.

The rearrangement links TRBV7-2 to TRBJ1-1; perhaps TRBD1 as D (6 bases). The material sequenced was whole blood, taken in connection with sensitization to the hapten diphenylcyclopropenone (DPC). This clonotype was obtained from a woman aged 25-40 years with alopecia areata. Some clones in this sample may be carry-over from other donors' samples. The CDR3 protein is CASSLRGAKGTEAFF. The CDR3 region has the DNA TGTGCCAGCAGCTTACGGGGGGCAAAGGGCACTGAAGCTTTCTTT.